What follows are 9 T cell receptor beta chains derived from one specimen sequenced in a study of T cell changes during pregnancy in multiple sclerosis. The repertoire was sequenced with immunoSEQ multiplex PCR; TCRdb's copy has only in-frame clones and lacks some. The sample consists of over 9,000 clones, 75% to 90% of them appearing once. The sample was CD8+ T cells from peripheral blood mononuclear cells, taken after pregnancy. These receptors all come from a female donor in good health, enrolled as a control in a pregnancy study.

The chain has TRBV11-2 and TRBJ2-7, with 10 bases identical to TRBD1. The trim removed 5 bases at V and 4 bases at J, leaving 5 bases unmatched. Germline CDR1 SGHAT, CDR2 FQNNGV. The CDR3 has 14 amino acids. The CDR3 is CASSPGTGAYEQYF. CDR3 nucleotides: TGTGCCAGCAGCCCCGGGACAGGGGCGTACGAGCAGTACTTC. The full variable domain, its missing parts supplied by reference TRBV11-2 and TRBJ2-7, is EAGVAQSPRYKIIEKRQSVAFWCNPISGHATLYWYQQILGQGPKLLIQFQNNGVVDDSQLPKDRFSAERLKGVDSTLKIQPAKLEDSAVYLCASSPGTGAYEQYFGPGTRLTVT.

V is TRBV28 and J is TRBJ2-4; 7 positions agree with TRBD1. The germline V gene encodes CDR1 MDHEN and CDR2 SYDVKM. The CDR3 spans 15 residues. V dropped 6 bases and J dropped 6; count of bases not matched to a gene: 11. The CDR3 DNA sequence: TGTGCCAGCAGGGGACAGCCGGGTTATGGAAACATTCAGTACTTC. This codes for CASRGQPGYGNIQYF.

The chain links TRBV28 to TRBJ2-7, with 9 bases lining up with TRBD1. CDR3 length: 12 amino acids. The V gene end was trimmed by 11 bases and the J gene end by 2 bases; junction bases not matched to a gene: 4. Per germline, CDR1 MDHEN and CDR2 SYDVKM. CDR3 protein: CAWGQGTYEQYF. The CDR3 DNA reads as TGTGCCTGGGGACAGGGAACCTACGAGCAGTACTTC.

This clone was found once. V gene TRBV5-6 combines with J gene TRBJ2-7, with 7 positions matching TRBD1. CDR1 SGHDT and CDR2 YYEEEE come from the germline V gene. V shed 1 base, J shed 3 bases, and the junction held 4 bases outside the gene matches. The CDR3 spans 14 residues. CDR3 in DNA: TGTGCCAGCAGCTTGACGGCAGGGGGCTACGAGCAGTACTTC. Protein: CASSLTAGGYEQYF.

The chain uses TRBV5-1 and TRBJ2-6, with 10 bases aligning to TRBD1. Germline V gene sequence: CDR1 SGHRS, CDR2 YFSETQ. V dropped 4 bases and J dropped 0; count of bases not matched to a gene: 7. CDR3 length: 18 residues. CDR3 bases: TGCGCCAGCAGCCAGGGACAGGGGATAACCTCTGGGGCCAACGTCCTGACTTTC. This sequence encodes CASSQGQGITSGANVLTF.

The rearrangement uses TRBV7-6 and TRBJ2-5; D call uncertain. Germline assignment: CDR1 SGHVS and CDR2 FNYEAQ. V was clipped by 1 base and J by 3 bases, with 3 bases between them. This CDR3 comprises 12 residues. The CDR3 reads CASSLVEETQYF. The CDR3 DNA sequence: TGTGCCAGCAGCTTAGTCGAAGAGACCCAGTACTTC.

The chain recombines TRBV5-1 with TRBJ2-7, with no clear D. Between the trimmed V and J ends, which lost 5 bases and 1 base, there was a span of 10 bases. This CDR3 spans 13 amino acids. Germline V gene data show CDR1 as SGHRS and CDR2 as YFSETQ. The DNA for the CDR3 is TGCGCCAGCAGGTACGACTGGTCCTACGAGCAGTACTTC. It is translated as CASRYDWSYEQYF.

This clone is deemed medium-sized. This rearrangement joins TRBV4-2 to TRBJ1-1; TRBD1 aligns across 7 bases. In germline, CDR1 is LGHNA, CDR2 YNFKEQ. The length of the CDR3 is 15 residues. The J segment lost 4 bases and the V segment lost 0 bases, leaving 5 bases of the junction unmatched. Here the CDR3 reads CASSQDEGAATEAFF. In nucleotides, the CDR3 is TGTGCCAGCAGCCAAGACGAGGGGGCGGCCACTGAAGCTTTCTTT.

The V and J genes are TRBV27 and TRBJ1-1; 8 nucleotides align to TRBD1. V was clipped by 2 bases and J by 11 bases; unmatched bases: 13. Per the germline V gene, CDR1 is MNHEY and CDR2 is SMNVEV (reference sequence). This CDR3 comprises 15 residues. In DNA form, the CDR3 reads TGTGCCAGCAGTTTAGATGGGGGCAGGGGGCGCGTGGCTTTCTTT. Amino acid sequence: CASSLDGGRGRVAFF.